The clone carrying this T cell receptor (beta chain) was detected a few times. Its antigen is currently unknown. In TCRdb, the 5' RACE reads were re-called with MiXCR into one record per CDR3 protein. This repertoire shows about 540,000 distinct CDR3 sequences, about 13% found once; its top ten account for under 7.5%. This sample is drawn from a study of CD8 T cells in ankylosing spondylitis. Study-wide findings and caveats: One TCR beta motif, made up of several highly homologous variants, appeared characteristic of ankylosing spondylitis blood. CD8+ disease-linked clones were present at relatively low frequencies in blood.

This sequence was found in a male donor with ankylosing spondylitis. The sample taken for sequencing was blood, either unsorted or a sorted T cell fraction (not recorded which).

The CDR3 protein is CASSYGLAGLNEQFF. The CDR3 DNA is TGTGCCAGCAGTTACGGCCTAGCGGGATTGAATGAGCAGTTCTTC. The J gene is TRBJ2-1, the V gene TRBV6-2 or TRBV6-3; TRBD2 agrees at 9 bases. Germline CDR1 and CDR2: MNHEY and SVGEGT. The CDR3 spans 15 residues. With 2 bases clipped from V and 7 bases from J, the junction kept 6 bases outside the gene matches.